What follows are 8 T cell receptor beta chains derived from one specimen sequenced in a study of CD4 T cells in relation to SARS-CoV-2 and coronaviruses. No cognate antigen is known for these TCRs. CD4+ T cells from unexposed donors were obtained before the COVID-19 pandemic (2011-2018). CD4+ T cells were isolated from the cells after 10 days of culture. Method: immunoSEQ multiplex PCR; TCRdb's copy keeps in-frame clones and lacks some. The data hold about 25,000 clones, with over 65% observed a single time. The material sequenced was CD4+ T cells from PBMCs, cultured in vitro. The receptors derive from a human donor in good health.

The rearrangement uses TRBV11-2 and TRBJ1-1, with D tentatively TRBD1 (5 bases). The CDR3 contains 13 residues. V was pared by 1 base and J by 8 bases, with 11 bases between. Germline lookup yields CDR1 SGHAT and CDR2 FQNNGV. The CDR3 region has the DNA TGTGCCAGCAGCTTAGGTAGGGACCAAGAAGCTTTCTTT. It specifies CASSLGRDQEAFF.

In this sample, this clone turned up a few times. The chain employs TRBV6-2 or TRBV6-3 and TRBJ2-2; D ambiguous. The CDR3 contains 13 residues. Looked up from germline, CDR1 is MNHEY and CDR2 is SVGEGT. Trimming removed 5 bases from V and 6 bases from J, with 10 bases in between. This CDR3 is CASSTLGSGELFF. The CDR3 region has the DNA TGTGCCAGCAGTACCTTAGGATCCGGGGAGCTGTTTTTT.

This clone was picked up a small number of times. The gene calls are TRBV7-9 and TRBJ2-3; a possible D gene is TRBD1 (7 bases). Between the trimmed V and J ends, which lost 5 bases and 3 bases, there was a span of 21 bases. CDR1 SEHNR and CDR2 FQNEAQ come from the germline V gene (reference sequence). CDR3 size: 17 residues. DNA for the CDR3: TGTGCCAGCAGCCCCCCAAGGAGGAGGGGGCGAACAGATACGCAGTATTTT. Translating it yields CASSPPRRRGRTDTQYF.

This chain uses TRBV18 with TRBJ1-2; tentatively, D is TRBD1 (5 bases). The length of the CDR3 is 16 residues. V dropped 5 bases and J dropped 4 bases, with 20 bases sitting between them. Germline CDR1 KGHSH, CDR2 LQKENI. The CDR3 spells CASSWDPSTGGYGYTF. The CDR3 bases are TGTGCCAGCTCATGGGACCCCTCAACCGGGGGCTATGGCTACACCTTC. The full variable domain, rest sourced from reference TRBV18 and TRBJ1-2, is NAGVMQNPRHLVRRRGQEARLRCSPMKGHSHVYWYRQLPEEGLKFMVYLQKENIIDESGMPKERFSAEFPKEGPSILRIQQVVRGDSAAYFCASSWDPSTGGYGYTFGSGTRLTVV.

The rearrangement links TRBV6-5 to TRBJ2-2; TRBD1 matches 9 bases. The trim removed 1 base at V and 6 bases at J, leaving 6 bases unmatched. Germline CDR1 MNHEY, CDR2 SVGAGI. The CDR3 length is 16 residues. CDR3 sequence: CASSYFGTGKSGELFF. The CDR3 nucleotides read TGTGCCAGCAGTTACTTTGGGACAGGGAAATCCGGGGAGCTGTTTTTT.

The gene calls are TRBV2 and TRBJ2-6; possibly TRBD2 for D (6 bases). The germline V gene encodes CDR1 SNHLY and CDR2 FYNNEI. The CDR3 spans 16 residues. V shed 11 bases and J shed 1 base, with 18 bases lying between them. DNA of the CDR3: TGTGCCGGGCGGGGCAGGGCCACGTCTGGGGCCAACGTCCTGACTTTC. Translating gives CAGRGRATSGANVLTF.

V and J are TRBV6-4 and TRBJ2-3; D unresolved. The V gene's germline CDR1 is MRHNA and CDR2 SNTAGT. The CDR3 is 13 residues long. The V end was cut by 2 bases, the J end by 2 bases, with 5 bases between. Written as DNA, the CDR3 is TGTGCCAGCAGTGACCAACACACAGATACGCAGTATTTT. It specifies CASSDQHTDTQYF.

DNA for the CDR3: TGTGCCAGCAGCCAACTCCGGGACAGGGTGGTAATAGCGACCCAGCATTTT. Residues: CASSQLRDRVVIATQHF. The chain recombines TRBV6-2 or TRBV6-3 with TRBJ1-5, with TRBD1 matching 9 bases. The V gene end was trimmed by 6 bases and the J gene end by 11 bases; junction bases not matched to a gene: 20. This CDR3 comprises 17 residues. Germline CDR1 reads MNHEY; CDR2 reads SVGEGT.